This T cell receptor (beta chain) emerged from a study of radiotherapy plus CTLA-4 blockade in lung cancer. Study in general: Objective responses arose in about 18% of patients, and approximately 28% experienced disease control. Study-level results: Early shifts in blood T cell clones, with interferon-beta, reportedly predicted response best. Clones of tumor-derived TCRs expanded in blood after radiotherapy plus ipilimumab.

Alongside CTLA-4 blockade with ipilimumab, patients with chemo-refractory metastatic non-small-cell lung cancer received focal radiation. For this clone: The antigen is not known.

Deletions cut 0 bases from V and 4 bases from J, with 10 bases between. Germline loops: CDR1 MNHEY, CDR2 SMNVEV (reference sequence). There are 14 residues in the CDR3. The assay was immunoSEQ multiplex PCR, and TCRdb's table has in-frame clones only and misses some. The sample shows under 90,000 clones, about three quarters of them seen only once. The sequence came from a human donor with non-small cell lung cancer that progressed on radiotherapy plus ipilimumab. Material: peripheral blood, obtained from a patient treated with radiotherapy plus ipilimumab. The rearrangement links TRBV27 to TRBJ2-7, with D possibly being TRBD1 or TRBD2 (6 bases each). This chain's CDR3 is CASSLSGGPYEQYF. The DNA for the CDR3 is TGTGCCAGCAGTTTATCTGGGGGGCCATACGAGCAGTACTTC.